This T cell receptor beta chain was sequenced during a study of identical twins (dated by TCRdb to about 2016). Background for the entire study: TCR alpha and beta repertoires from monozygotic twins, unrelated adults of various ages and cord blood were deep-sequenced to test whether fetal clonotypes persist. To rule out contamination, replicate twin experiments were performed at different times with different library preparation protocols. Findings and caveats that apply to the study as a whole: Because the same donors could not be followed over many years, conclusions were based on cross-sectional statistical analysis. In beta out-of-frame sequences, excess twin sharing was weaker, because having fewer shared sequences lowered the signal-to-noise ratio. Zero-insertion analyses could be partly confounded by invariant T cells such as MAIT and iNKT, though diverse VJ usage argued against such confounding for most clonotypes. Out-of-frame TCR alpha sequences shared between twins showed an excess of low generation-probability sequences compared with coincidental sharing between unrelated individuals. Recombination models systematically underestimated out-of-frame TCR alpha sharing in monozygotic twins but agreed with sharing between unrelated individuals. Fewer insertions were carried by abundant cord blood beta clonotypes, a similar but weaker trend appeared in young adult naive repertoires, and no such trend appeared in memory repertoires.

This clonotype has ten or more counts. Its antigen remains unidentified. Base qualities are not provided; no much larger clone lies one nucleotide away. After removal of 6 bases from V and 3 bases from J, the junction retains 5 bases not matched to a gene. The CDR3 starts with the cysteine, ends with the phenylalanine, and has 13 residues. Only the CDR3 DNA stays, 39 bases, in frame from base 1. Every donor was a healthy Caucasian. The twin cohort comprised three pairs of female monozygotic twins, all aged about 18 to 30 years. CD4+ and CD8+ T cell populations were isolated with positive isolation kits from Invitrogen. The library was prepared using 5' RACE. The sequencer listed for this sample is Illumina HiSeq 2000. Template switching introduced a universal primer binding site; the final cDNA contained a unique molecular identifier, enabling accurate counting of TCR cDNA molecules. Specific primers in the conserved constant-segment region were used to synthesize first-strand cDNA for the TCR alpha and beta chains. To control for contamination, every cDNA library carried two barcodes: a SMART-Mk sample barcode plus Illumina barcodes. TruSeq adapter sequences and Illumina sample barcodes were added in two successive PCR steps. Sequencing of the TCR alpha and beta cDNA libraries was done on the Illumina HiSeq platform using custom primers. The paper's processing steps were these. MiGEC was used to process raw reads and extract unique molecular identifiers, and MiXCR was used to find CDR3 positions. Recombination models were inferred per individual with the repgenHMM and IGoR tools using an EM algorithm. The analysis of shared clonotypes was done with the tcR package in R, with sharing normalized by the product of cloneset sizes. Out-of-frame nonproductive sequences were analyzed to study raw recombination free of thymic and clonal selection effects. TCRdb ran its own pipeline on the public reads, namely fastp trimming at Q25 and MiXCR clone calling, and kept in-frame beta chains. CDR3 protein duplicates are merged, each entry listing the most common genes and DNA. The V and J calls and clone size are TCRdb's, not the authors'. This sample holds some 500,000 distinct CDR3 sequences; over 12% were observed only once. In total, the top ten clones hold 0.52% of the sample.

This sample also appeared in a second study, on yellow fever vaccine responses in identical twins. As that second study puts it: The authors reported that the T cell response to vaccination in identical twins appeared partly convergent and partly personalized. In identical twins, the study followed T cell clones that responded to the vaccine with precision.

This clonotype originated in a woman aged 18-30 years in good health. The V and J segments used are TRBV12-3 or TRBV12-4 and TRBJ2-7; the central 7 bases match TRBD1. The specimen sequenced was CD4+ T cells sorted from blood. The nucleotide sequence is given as TGTGCCAGCAGACGGACAGGACTCTACGAGCAGTACTTC. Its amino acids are CASRRTGLYEQYF.